These 29 T cell receptor delta chains came from one sample sequenced in a study of delta chains in infants with herpesvirus infections (dated by TCRdb to 2023 to 2025). The method behind the library was RT-PCR. Sequencing instrument: Illumina MiSeq. PBMC RNA was reverse transcribed with SuperScript II using gamma-chain- and delta-chain-specific primers to generate TCR cDNA. TCRdb reprocessed the public data with the CATT caller; entries with the same nucleotide sequence were combined afterwards. The sample table holds just over 500 delta-chain clones, of which about an eighth were seen once. The ten top clones hold around 35% of the sample. Sequencing used peripheral blood, obtained at time point 3 of longitudinal follow-up. The receptors stem from a human donor who was a Ugandan infant, either HIV-exposed or HIV-unexposed (not recorded which).

This clone is termed hyperexpanded. This chain connects TRAV29/DV5 to TRDJ1; 9 positions match TRDD3. The CDR3 is made up of 19 amino acids. CDR1 and CDR2 (germline): NSMFDY, ISSIKDK. J was trimmed by 0 bases and V by 2 bases; bases with no gene match: 17. CDR3 DNA sequence: TGTGCAGCAAGGGTGAGACTGGGGGACACCCTACGGTACACCGATAAACTCATCTTT. It codes for CAARVRLGDTLRYTDKLIF.

In regard to this clone: A single base is all that separates this from a far larger clone, so a read error is likely. The rearrangement uses TRDV1 and TRDJ1, with TRDD2 matching over 8 bases. The CDR3 consists of 16 residues. In germline, CDR1 is TSWWSYY, CDR2 QGS. V lost 4 bases and J lost 7; bases outside the gene matches: 14. CDR3 bases: TGTGCTCTTGGGGTGTCCTTCCTAAAAGCGGCCTCTAAACTCATCTTT. Its translation: CALGVSFLKAASKLIF.

This clone counts as large. The identical CDR3 is also encoded by other nucleotide sequences in the sample. The chain carries TRDV1 and TRDJ1; TRDD3 agrees at 12 bases. The length of the CDR3 is 21 residues. CDR1 and CDR2 from the germline V gene are TSWWSYY and QGS. V was clipped by 1 base and J by 3 bases; unmatched bases: 18. The CDR3 sequence is CALGERHGHRTGGYKADKLIF. The CDR3 nucleotides are TGTGCTCTTGGGGAACGACACGGCCATCGTACTGGGGGATACAAGGCCGATAAACTCATCTTT.

In its sample, this clone was seen a few times. It differs at one base from a far larger clone, so likely a read error. The rearrangement joins TRDV1 to TRDJ2; TRDD3 agrees at 9 bases. Germline-derived CDR1 and CDR2 are TSWWSYY and QGS. This CDR3 has 18 amino acids. CDR3 sequence: CALGDSYGGYLATEQLFF. The CDR3 DNA reads TGTGCTCTTGGGGATTCCTACGGGGGATACCTCGCGACAGAACAACTCTTCTTT.

As to this clone: With only one base between it and a far larger clone, this is likely a read error. This CDR3 is also generated by other DNA sequences in the sample. This rearrangement joins TRDV1 to TRDJ1; 8 nucleotides line up with TRDD3. TCRdb supplies no J gene; here it was assigned by aligning the nucleotide sequence to germline. CDR1 and CDR2 from the germline V gene are TSWWSYY and QGS. The V gene end was trimmed by 5 bases and the J gene end by 5 bases; junction bases not matched to a gene: 25. The CDR3 is 20 amino acids. The chain's CDR3 is CALGPHSPLGIPDTTDKLIF. The CDR3 nucleotides read TGTGCTCTTGGGCCTCATTCCCCTCTGGGGATACCTGACACCACTGATAAACTCATCTTT.

This clone is judged large (0.1 to 1%). No V segment was called; the J segment is TRDJ1; whether TRDD3, the table's D call, matches the DNA was not checked. The length of the CDR3 is 13 residues. The DNA of the CDR3 is TGTGCGAGAACTGGGGGATACGGCGATAAACTCATCTTT. Translation gives CARTGGYGDKLIF.

V usage is TRDV1 and J usage is TRDJ1; 13 bases fit TRDD3. This CDR3 comprises 24 residues. CDR1 and CDR2 (germline): TSWWSYY, QGS. J gave up 1 base and V 7 bases, and 30 bases lay outside the gene matches. The CDR3 bases are TGTGCTCTTGTGGGCATTGGGCCTACCTTTCCTATTTACTGGGGGATACGTCCCACCGATAAACTCATCTTT. Protein sequence: CALVGIGPTFPIYWGIRPTDKLIF.

By sample share, this clone is hyperexpanded. The sample contains more than one DNA sequence encoding this CDR3. The chain uses TRAV29/DV5 and TRDJ3; 8 nucleotides align to TRDD3. Germline CDR1 reads NSMFDY; CDR2 reads ISSIKDK. The CDR3 is made up of 25 amino acids. The ends lost 0 bases at V and 0 bases at J; junction bases unmatched: 26. CDR3 loop: CAASAGPPVLGGPGPFSWDTRQMFF. The CDR3 DNA sequence: TGTGCAGCAAGCGCGGGCCCCCCCGTACTGGGGGGTCCGGGGCCATTCTCCTGGGACACCCGACAGATGTTTTTC. Looking up the rest from reference TRAV29/DV5 and TRDJ3 gives the full variable domain: DQQVKQNSPSLSVQEGRISILNCDYTNSMFDYFLWYKKYPAEGPTFLISISSIKDKNEDGRFTVFLNKSAKHLSLHIVPSQPGDSAVYFCAASAGPPVLGGPGPFSWDTRQMFFGTGIKLFVEP.

Remarks on this clone: With a far larger clone one base away, a read error is the likely cause. Other DNA sequences from this sample encode an identical CDR3 as well. The chain combines TRDV1 with TRDJ1, with D hard to call. V lost 5 bases and J lost 8, with 21 bases in between. CDR3 length equals 15 residues. The germline V gene encodes CDR1 TSWWSYY and CDR2 QGS. The CDR3 nucleotides read TGTGCTCTTGGGCCTCCGCTTTCCGCTTACACGAAACTCATCTTT. This translates into CALGPPLSAYTKLIF.

This clone was counted only a few times. A far larger clone is just one base off, so this is likely a read error. This sequence joins TRDV1 and TRDJ1; 10 nucleotides agree with TRDD3. This CDR3 has 16 amino acids. J was trimmed by 6 bases and V by 2 bases; bases with no gene match: 9. Looked up from germline, CDR1 is TSWWSYY and CDR2 is QGS. CDR3 DNA: TGTGCTCTTGGGGAAGGCCGGGGGATACGCTCCAATAAACTCATCTTT. Its translation: CALGEGRGIRSNKLIF.

With respect to this clone: A far larger clone is a single base away, which makes a read error likely. The chain is built from TRDV1 and TRDJ1; a possible D gene is TRDD2 (9 bases). V was pared by 3 bases and J by 2 bases, with 28 bases between. This CDR3 spans 20 amino acids. CDR1 is TSWWSYY and CDR2 is QGS in the germline V gene. CDR3 bases: TGTGCTCTTGGGGAGGGCCTTCCTACGGTGTTGGGGGATCCTACCGATAAACTCATCTTT. It yields the protein CALGEGLPTVLGDPTDKLIF.

With regard to this clone: One base separates it from a far larger clone, so it is likely a read error. This chain connects TRAV38-2/DV8 to TRDJ3; TRDD3 agrees at 10 bases. Germline V gene data show CDR1 as TSESDYY and CDR2 as QEAYKQQN. The CDR3 spans 21 residues. The CDR3 spells CAYSSGGYHKRSSRDTRQMFF. The CDR3 bases are TGTGCTTATAGCAGTGGGGGATACCATAAACGGAGCTCCCGGGACACCCGACAGATGTTTTTC.

This clone is deemed large (0.1 to 1%). J is TRDJ1 and V is TRDV1; 11 nucleotides line up with TRDD3. The CDR3 length is 18 residues. CDR1 TSWWSYY and CDR2 QGS come from the germline V gene. The V segment lost 1 base and the J segment 4 bases; nucleotides outside the gene matches: 11. CDR3 in amino acids: CALGERRLHWGIDDKLIF. As DNA, the CDR3 is TGTGCTCTTGGGGAACGCCGCCTCCACTGGGGGATAGACGATAAACTCATCTTT.

To note about this clone: It is likely a read error: a sequence one base away is far more abundant. V and J are TRDV1 and TRDJ3, with 9 bases lining up with TRDD2. This CDR3 has 22 residues. V shed 2 bases, J shed 4 bases, and the junction held 18 bases outside the gene matches. Per germline, CDR1 TSWWSYY and CDR2 QGS. The CDR3 sequence: CALGEVPSYFPGGPWDTRQMFF. CDR3 bases: TGTGCTCTTGGGGAAGTGCCTTCCTACTTTCCGGGTGGGCCTTGGGACACCCGACAGATGTTTTTC.

This clone was recorded a few times. A read error likely explains this, since a far larger clone differs by one base. This chain links TRDV2 with TRDJ3, with 13 bases identical to TRDD3. Here the J gene came from matching the DNA to germline, since TCRdb omits it. The trim removed 3 bases at V and 0 bases at J, leaving 7 bases unmatched. The germline V gene has CDR1 GEAIGNYY and CDR2 EKD. The length of the CDR3 is 20 residues. The CDR3 DNA is TGTGCCTGTGACGCCGTACTGGGGGATACGAGCTCCTGGGACACCCGACAGATGTTTTTC. This translates into CACDAVLGDTSSWDTRQMFF.

On this clone: Only one base separates this from a far larger clonotype, so it likely reflects a read error. The chain combines TRDV1 with TRDJ1; 10 nucleotides agree with TRDD3. Germline loops: CDR1 TSWWSYY, CDR2 QGS. CDR3 length: 20 residues. CDR3 sequence: CALGVYVLGDSSLYTDKPIF. CDR3 in DNA: TGTGCTCTTGGGGTGTATGTACTGGGGGATTCCTCCCTGTACACCGATAAACCCATCTTT.

This clone counts as hyperexpanded. This sample includes further DNA sequences coding for the same CDR3. The rearrangement uses TRDV1 and TRDJ1; the D is unclear. The CDR3 has 16 residues. V gave up 1 base and J gave up 0 bases, with 12 bases separating them. CDR1 is TSWWSYY and CDR2 is QGS in the germline V gene. Written as DNA, the CDR3 is TGTGCTCTTGGGGAACGATCGAGGGCTTACACCGATAAACTCATCTTT. Protein: CALGERSRAYTDKLIF.

A word on this clone: A far larger clone differs by one base, so this is likely a read error. This chain joins TRDV1 and TRDJ1; TRDD3 aligns across 12 bases. No J segment appears in TCRdb, so it was assigned here by matching the sequence to germline. The CDR3 is 25 residues long. CDR1 and CDR2 (germline): TSWWSYY, QGS. Germline trimming cut 3 bases from V and 4 bases from J; bases unmatched to any gene: 33. Here the CDR3 reads CALGDTAFLTPYWGIPLSQIDKLIF. The DNA of the CDR3 is TGTGCTCTTGGGGATACGGCCTTCCTAACCCCTTACTGGGGGATACCCCTCTCCCAAATCGATAAACTCATCTTT.

Concerning this clone: A far larger clone is only one base removed, so a read error is likely. CDR3 in amino acids: CACDTDWGIRGSWDTRQMFF. The DNA for the CDR3 is TGTGCCTGTGACACCGACTGGGGGATTAGGGGTTCCTGGGACACCCGACAGATGTTTTTC. The chain carries TRDV2 and TRDJ3; 10 bases are shared with TRDD3. This CDR3 comprises 20 residues. V dropped 0 bases and J dropped 1; count of bases not matched to a gene: 8. The germline CDR1 and CDR2 sequences are GEAIGNYY and EKD.

In its sample, this clone was seen a few times. A far bigger clonotype differs at one base, so this is likely a read error. This chain connects TRDV1 to TRDJ1; 12 bases align to TRDD3. This CDR3 comprises 25 residues. Germline assignment: CDR1 TSWWSYY and CDR2 QGS. The CDR3 region is CALGDTAFLTPYWGIPLSQTGKLIF. CDR3 sequence (DNA): TGTGCTCTTGGGGATACGGCCTTCCTAACCCCTTACTGGGGGATACCCCTCTCCCAAACCGGTAAACTCATCTTT.

This clone was counted only a few times. A far larger clone is just one base off, so this is likely a read error. The chain joins TRDV1 to TRDJ2; 11 nucleotides match TRDD3. The junction had 28 bases not matched to a gene; V was cut back by 4 bases and J by 12 bases. The CDR3 has 21 amino acids. Germline V gives CDR1 TSWWSYY, CDR2 QGS. The DNA of the CDR3 is TGTGCTCTTGGGGTGCACTGGGCGTACTGGGGGATAAGGGGGGACACCGATAAACTCTTCTTT. Translating it yields CALGVHWAYWGIRGDTDKLFF.

In this sample, this clone is large. This sample also contains other DNA sequences that code for the same CDR3. The V call is TRDV1, the J call TRDJ1; TRDD3 matches 12 bases. Losses at the gene ends were 3 bases for V and 2 bases for J; bases not matched to a gene: 31. Germline V lookup: CDR1 TSWWSYY, CDR2 QGS. The CDR3 contains 25 residues. The CDR3 loop is CALGDTAFLTPYWGIPLSQTDKLIF. The CDR3, as DNA: TGTGCTCTTGGGGATACGGCCTTCCTAACCCCTTACTGGGGGATACCCCTCTCCCAAACCGATAAACTCATCTTT.

In regard to this clone: With only one base between it and a far larger clone, this is likely a read error. The identical CDR3 is also encoded by other nucleotide sequences in the sample. This chain connects TRDV1 to TRDJ1; 12 bases line up with TRDD3. This CDR3 is built from 17 residues. Germline CDR1 reads TSWWSYY; CDR2 reads QGS. The chain's CDR3 is CALGDLGDTGYTDKLIF. CDR3 in DNA: TGTGCTCTTGGGGACCTGGGGGATACGGGGTACACCGACAAACTCATCTTT.

This clone was seen a handful of times. A read error is likely here: a far larger clone is one base away. The chain employs TRDV1 and TRDJ3; 7 bases match TRDD3. Looked up from germline, CDR1 is TSWWSYY and CDR2 is QGS. This CDR3 comprises 26 residues. CDR3 coding DNA: TGTGCTCTTGGTGGCGCGGACCAGGAGATAAGGGAATACTGGGGCCAGTCTCCCTGGGACGCCCGACAGATGTTTTTC. Amino acid sequence: CALGGADQEIREYWGQSPWDARQMFF.

About this clone: This may stem from a read error, because a much larger clone lies one nucleotide away. The chain links TRDV1 to TRDJ1; D is perhaps TRDD3 (6 bases). CDR1 is TSWWSYY, CDR2 QGS, per germline. Trimming removed 1 base from V and 4 bases from J, with 13 bases in between. The CDR3 is 15 residues long. CDR3 nucleotides: TGTGCTCTTGGGGAACCCGGGGATTCGGACGATAAACTCATCTTT. The encoded protein is CALGEPGDSDDKLIF.

About this clone itself: This likely stems from a read error, as it lies one base from a far larger clone. The chain is built from TRDV1 and TRDJ1; D is possibly TRDD2 or TRDD3 (7 bases each). The J gene was missing in TCRdb and was found by matching the end of the DNA to germline. The V and J ends lost 4 bases and 5 bases respectively, with 26 bases between them. The CDR3 contains 18 residues. Looked up from germline, CDR1 is TSWWSYY and CDR2 is QGS. The CDR3 region is CALGGGEPSSTGVDKLIF. In DNA form, the CDR3 reads TGTGCTCTTGGGGGAGGGGAGCCTTCCTCTACTGGGGTTGATAAACTCATCTTT.

For this clone: A single base is all that separates this from a far larger clone, so a read error is likely. This sequence joins TRAV38-2/DV8 and TRDJ1; the match to TRDD3 covers 9 bases. J was trimmed by 3 bases and V by 0 bases; bases with no gene match: 15. CDR3 size: 19 residues. Germline values: CDR1 TSESDYY, CDR2 QEAYKQQN. Here the CDR3 reads CAYRSADRYGGGYPDKLIF. CDR3 nucleotide sequence: TGTGCTTATAGGAGCGCCGATCGGTACGGCGGGGGATACCCCGATAAACTCATCTTT.

This clone has just a few counts. A read error likely explains this, since a far larger clone differs by one base. This chain links TRDV1 with TRDJ1; 12 nucleotides align to TRDD3. The V gene end was trimmed by 1 base and the J gene end by 0 bases; junction bases not matched to a gene: 15. CDR1 is TSWWSYY and CDR2 is QGS in the germline V gene. The CDR3 covers 21 residues. The CDR3 nucleotides read TGTGCTCTTGGGGAACCACCGCTATACTGGGGGATACTCTCGTACACCGATAAACTCATCTTT. Amino acid sequence: CALGEPPLYWGILSYTDKLIF.

In the case of this clone: A read error is likely here: a far larger clone is one base away. The V call is TRDV1, the J call TRDJ1; D call uncertain. The CDR3 sequence is 16 residues long. CDR1 is TSWWSYY, CDR2 QGS, per germline. CDR3 loop: CALGERSRAYTDKIIF. The CDR3 DNA is TGTGCTCTTGGGGAACGATCGAGGGCTTACACCGATAAAATCATCTTT.